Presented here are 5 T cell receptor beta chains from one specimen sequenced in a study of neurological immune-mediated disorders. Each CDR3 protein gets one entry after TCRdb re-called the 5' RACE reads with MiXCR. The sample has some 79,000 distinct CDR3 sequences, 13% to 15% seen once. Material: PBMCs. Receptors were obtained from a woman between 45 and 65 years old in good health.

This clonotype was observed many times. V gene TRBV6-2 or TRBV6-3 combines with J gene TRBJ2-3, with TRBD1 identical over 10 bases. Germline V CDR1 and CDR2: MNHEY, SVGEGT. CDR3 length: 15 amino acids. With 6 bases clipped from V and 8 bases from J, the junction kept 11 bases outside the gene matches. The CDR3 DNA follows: TGTGCCAGCAGGACCCCTGGGACAGGGGAAACTACGCAGTATTTT. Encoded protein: CASRTPGTGETTQYF.

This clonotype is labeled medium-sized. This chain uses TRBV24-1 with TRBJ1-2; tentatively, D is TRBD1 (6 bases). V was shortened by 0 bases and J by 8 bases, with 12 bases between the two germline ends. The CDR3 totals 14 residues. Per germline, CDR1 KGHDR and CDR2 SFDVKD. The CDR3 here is CATSDLQQGGGYTF. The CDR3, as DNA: TGTGCCACCAGTGATTTGCAACAGGGCGGGGGCTACACCTTC.

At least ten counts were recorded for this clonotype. The CDR3 coding sequence is TGTGCCAGCAGTTTACAACGGGCATCCTATGGCTACACCTTC. Translating it yields CASSLQRASYGYTF. The genes are TRBV28 and TRBJ1-2; D is uncertain. Trimming cost V 2 bases and J 4 bases, with 11 bases left between them. CDR1 and CDR2 from the germline V gene are MDHEN and SYDVKM. The CDR3 is 14 residues long.

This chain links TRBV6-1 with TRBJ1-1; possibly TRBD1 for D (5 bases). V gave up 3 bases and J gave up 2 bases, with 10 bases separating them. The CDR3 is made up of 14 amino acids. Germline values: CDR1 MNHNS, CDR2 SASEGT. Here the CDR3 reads CASSDWQGNTEAFF. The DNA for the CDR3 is TGTGCCAGCAGTGACTGGCAGGGAAACACTGAAGCTTTCTTT.

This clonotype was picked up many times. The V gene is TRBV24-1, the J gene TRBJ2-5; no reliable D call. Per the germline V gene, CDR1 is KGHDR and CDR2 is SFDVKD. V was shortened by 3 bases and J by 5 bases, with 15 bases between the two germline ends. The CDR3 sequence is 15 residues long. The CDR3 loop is CATSDNAAVGETQYF. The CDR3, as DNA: TGTGCCACCAGTGATAACGCGGCGGTTGGGGAGACCCAGTACTTC.